This TCR beta chain was captured by sequencing in a study of shared clonotypes between healthy human individuals. TCRdb's copy holds only in-frame clones and misses some; the assay was immunoSEQ multiplex PCR. Among approximately 500,000 clones listed, approximately 82% were seen once. V gave up 5 bases and J gave up 2 bases; unmatched junction bases: 15. The CDR3 contains 19 residues. From germline, CDR1 is SEHNR and CDR2 FQNEAQ (reference sequence). Free of recent acute infections or vaccinations, the donors were healthy HIV-negative adults. All participating donors were Caucasian adults from Nashville, Tennessee.

The sample comprised PBMCs. This sequence was found in a middle-aged woman in good health. Some clones in this sample may be carry-over from other donors' samples. The genes are TRBV7-9 and TRBJ2-2, with 9 bases identical to TRBD1. The chain's CDR3 is CASSPIPGTGSRNTGELFF. The CDR3 nucleotides read TGTGCCAGCAGCCCCATTCCTGGGACAGGGAGCCGCAACACCGGGGAGCTGTTTTTT.